Below, 15 T cell receptor beta chains from the same sample are listed, as sequenced in a study of OX40 agonist ivuxolimab in advanced cancers. Produced via immunoSEQ multiplex PCR; TCRdb's table is partial and in-frame only. The data hold 90,000 to 100,000 clones, with approximately 92% observed a single time. This specimen was CD4+ or CD8+ T cells sorted from blood, taken in a trial of the OX40 agonist ivuxolimab. The receptors originated from an adult with an advanced solid tumor such as melanoma, head and neck, liver or kidney cancer.

V usage is TRBV19 and J usage is TRBJ1-5; D is unresolved. Germline V CDR1 and CDR2: LNHDA, SQIVND (reference sequence). The CDR3 is 12 residues long. Trimming stripped 6 bases from V and 6 bases from J, with 9 bases between. CDR3 residues: CASRELLQPQHF. CDR3 DNA sequence: TGTGCCAGTAGAGAGCTGCTTCAGCCCCAGCATTTT.

The chain recombines TRBV6-5 with TRBJ2-3, with TRBD2 matching 7 bases. There are 15 residues in the CDR3. Germline CDR1 is MNHEY and CDR2 is SVGAGI. With 0 bases clipped from V and 4 bases from J, the junction kept 4 bases outside the gene matches. CDR3 DNA sequence: TGTGCCAGCAGTTACTCGTTTCGGGAGGCAGATACGCAGTATTTT. Translating it yields CASSYSFREADTQYF.

V is TRBV10-3 and J is TRBJ2-5; 7 positions match TRBD1. The V gene's germline CDR1 is ENHRY and CDR2 SYGVKD. V shed 5 bases, J shed 13 bases, and the junction held 10 bases outside the gene matches. The CDR3 runs 12 residues. The CDR3 reads CAISPGQAALYF. In DNA, the CDR3 is TGTGCCATCAGTCCCGGACAGGCCGCATTGTACTTC.

V usage is TRBV15 and J usage is TRBJ1-4; tentatively, D is TRBD1 (6 bases). CDR3 size: 16 residues. Germline CDR1 reads LNHNV; CDR2 reads YYDKDF (reference sequence). The ends were cut back, 2 bases at V and 8 bases at J, with 18 bases in the middle. The CDR3 spells CATSRNPIQGREKLFF. As DNA, the CDR3 is TGTGCCACCAGCAGAAATCCTATACAGGGCCGGGAAAAACTGTTTTTT.

This chain links TRBV2 with TRBJ2-1; D possibly matches TRBD1 or TRBD2 (6 bases each). CDR3 length equals 11 residues. V lost 8 bases and J 12 bases, leaving 14 bases between the germline ends. Germline V CDR1 and CDR2: SNHLY, FYNNEI. The DNA for the CDR3 is TGTGCCAGCGGGCCGGGGGCTCGGCAGTTCTTC. Amino acid sequence: CASGPGARQFF.

The rearrangement uses TRBV10-3 and TRBJ2-1; 11 nucleotides align to TRBD1. Germline V gene lookup returns CDR1 ENHRY and CDR2 SYGVKD. CDR3 length: 15 amino acids. V lost 7 bases, J lost 6 bases, and 8 bases stayed unmatched. The CDR3 DNA reads TGTGCCATCAATGGCGGGACAGGGGGTGTCAATGAGCAGTTCTTC. Amino acids: CAINGGTGGVNEQFF.

This clone was observed a single time. The rearrangement joins TRBV19 to TRBJ2-7; the D gene is possibly TRBD2 (5 bases). V lost 5 bases and J 7 bases, leaving 9 bases between the germline ends. The germline CDR1 and CDR2 sequences are LNHDA and SQIVND (reference sequence). The CDR3 loop spans 11 amino acids. The CDR3 region has the DNA TGTGCCAGTAGTTCGGGGTTGGAGCAGTACTTC. The encoded protein is CASSSGLEQYF.

The chain links TRBV6-1 to TRBJ1-2, with a weak D call TRBD1 (6 bases). Germline CDR1 and CDR2: MNHNS and SASEGT. The V end was cut by 0 bases, the J end by 4 bases, with 15 bases between. The CDR3 consists of 16 residues. CDR3 residues: CASSEAAGQPFYGYTF. In nucleotides, the CDR3 is TGTGCCAGCAGTGAAGCCGCAGGACAGCCCTTCTATGGCTACACCTTC.

This clone was seen only a few times. The chain combines TRBV19 with TRBJ1-1; 7 nucleotides agree with TRBD1. This CDR3 has 17 residues. CDR1 LNHDA and CDR2 SQIVND come from the germline V gene (reference sequence). After removal of 3 bases from V and 2 bases from J, the junction contained 12 bases not matched to a gene. CDR3 loop: CASSIRVHRGINTEAFF. CDR3 DNA: TGTGCCAGTAGTATTAGGGTCCACAGGGGTATTAACACTGAAGCTTTCTTT.

This clone was recorded only once. The rearrangement links TRBV7-9 to TRBJ2-7, with D uncertain. The V end lost 2 bases, the J end lost 3 bases, and 8 bases lay between the germline ends. The CDR3 loop spans 13 amino acids. The germline V gene encodes CDR1 SEHNR and CDR2 FQNEAQ (reference sequence). DNA for the CDR3: TGTGCCAGCAGCTTATTTGGGGACTACGAGCAGTACTTC. Its translation: CASSLFGDYEQYF.

The V call is TRBV19, the J call TRBJ1-2; perhaps TRBD1 as D (6 bases). Germline CDR1 LNHDA, CDR2 SQIVND (reference sequence). V lost 1 base and J lost 4, with 13 bases in between. CDR3 length: 15 amino acids. The CDR3 coding sequence is TGTGCCAGTAGTATAGTCGGGGGGCTGAGCTATGGCTACACCTTC. It specifies CASSIVGGLSYGYTF.

V gene TRBV5-6 combines with J gene TRBJ2-7; D not certain. The CDR3 is 14 residues long. Germline V CDR1 and CDR2: SGHDT, YYEEEE. V dropped 2 bases and J dropped 4 bases, with 13 bases sitting between them. As DNA, the CDR3 is TGTGCCAGCAGCTTTGGGTCCCAGGAGTACGAGCAGTACTTC. This codes for CASSFGSQEYEQYF.

The V call is TRBV4-2, the J call TRBJ2-1; 7 bases are shared with TRBD2. Germline V gene sequence: CDR1 LGHNA, CDR2 YNFKEQ. The V gene end was trimmed by 4 bases and the J gene end by 1 base; junction bases not matched to a gene: 10. CDR3 length: 17 amino acids. The DNA of the CDR3 is TGTGCCAGCAGCCGATTCGGGGAGGGAGGGTCCTACAATGAGCAGTTCTTC. It yields the protein CASSRFGEGGSYNEQFF.

The chain carries TRBV25-1 and TRBJ1-4; D is unresolved. Germline CDR1 is MGHDK and CDR2 is SYGVNS. CDR3 length equals 11 residues. Trimming stripped 8 bases from V and 4 bases from J, with 5 bases between. In DNA, the CDR3 is TGTGCCAGCGTCTTTAATGAAAAACTGTTTTTT. Translated: CASVFNEKLFF.

As DNA, the CDR3 is TGTGCCAGCAGCTTTCAGCGATGGGACCAAGAGACCCAGTACTTC. It specifies CASSFQRWDQETQYF. The genes are TRBV5-4 and TRBJ2-5; D is ambiguous. Germline CDR1 is SGHNT and CDR2 is YYREEE (reference sequence). V gave up 2 bases and J gave up 0 bases, with 11 bases separating them. The CDR3 extends over 15 amino acids.